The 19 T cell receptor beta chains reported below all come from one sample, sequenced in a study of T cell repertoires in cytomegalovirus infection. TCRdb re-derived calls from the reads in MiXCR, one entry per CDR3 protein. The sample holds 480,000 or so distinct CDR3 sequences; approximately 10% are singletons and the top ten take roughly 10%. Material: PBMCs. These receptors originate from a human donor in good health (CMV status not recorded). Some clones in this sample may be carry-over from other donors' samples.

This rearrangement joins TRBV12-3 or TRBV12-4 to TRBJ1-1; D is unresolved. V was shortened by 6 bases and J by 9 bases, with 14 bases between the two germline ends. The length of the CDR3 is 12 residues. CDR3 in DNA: TGTGCCAGCAGCTCCCCGGGATCCAAAGCTTTCTTT. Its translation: CASSSPGSKAFF.

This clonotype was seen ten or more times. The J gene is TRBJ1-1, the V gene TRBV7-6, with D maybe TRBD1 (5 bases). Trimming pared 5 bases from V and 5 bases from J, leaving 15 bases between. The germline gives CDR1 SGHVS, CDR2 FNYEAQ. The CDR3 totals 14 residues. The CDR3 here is CASSQQVGGTEAFF. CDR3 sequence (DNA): TGTGCCAGCAGCCAACAGGTCGGGGGAACTGAAGCTTTCTTT.

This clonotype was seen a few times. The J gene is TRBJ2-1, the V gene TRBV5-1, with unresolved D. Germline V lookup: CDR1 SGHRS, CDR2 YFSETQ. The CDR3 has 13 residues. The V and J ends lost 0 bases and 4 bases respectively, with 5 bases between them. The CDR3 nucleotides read TGCGCCAGCAGCTTGGACATTTACAATGAGCAGTTCTTC. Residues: CASSLDIYNEQFF.

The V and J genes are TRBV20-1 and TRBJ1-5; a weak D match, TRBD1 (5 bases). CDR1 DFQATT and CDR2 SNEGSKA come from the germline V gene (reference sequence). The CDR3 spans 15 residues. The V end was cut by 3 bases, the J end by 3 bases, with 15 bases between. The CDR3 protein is CSASYQGGFNQPQHF. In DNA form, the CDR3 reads TGCAGTGCTAGTTACCAGGGAGGCTTCAATCAGCCCCAGCATTTT.

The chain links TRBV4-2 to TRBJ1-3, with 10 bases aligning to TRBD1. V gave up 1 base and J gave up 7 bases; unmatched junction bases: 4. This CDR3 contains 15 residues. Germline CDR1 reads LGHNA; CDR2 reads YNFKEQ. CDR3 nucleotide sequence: TGTGCCAGCAGCCAAGGACAGGGGGCTCTGAACACCATATATTTT. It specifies CASSQGQGALNTIYF.

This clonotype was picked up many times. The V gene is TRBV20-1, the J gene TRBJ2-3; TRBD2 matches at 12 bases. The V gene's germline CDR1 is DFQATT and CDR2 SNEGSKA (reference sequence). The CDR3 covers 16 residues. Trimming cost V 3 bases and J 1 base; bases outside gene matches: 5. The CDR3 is CSARAWTSGGTDTQYF. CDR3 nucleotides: TGCAGTGCTAGGGCATGGACTAGCGGGGGCACAGATACGCAGTATTTT.

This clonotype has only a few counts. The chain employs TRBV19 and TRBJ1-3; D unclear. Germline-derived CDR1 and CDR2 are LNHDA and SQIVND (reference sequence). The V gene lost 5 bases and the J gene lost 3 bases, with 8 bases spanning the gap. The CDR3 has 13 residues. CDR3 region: CASSPQDGNTIYF. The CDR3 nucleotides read TGTGCCAGTAGTCCCCAGGATGGAAACACCATATATTTT.

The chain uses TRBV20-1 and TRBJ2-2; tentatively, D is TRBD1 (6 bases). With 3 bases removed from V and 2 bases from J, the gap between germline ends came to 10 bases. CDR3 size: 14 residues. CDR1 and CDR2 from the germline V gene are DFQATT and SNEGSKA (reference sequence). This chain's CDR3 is CSASRDKNTGELFF. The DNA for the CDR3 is TGCAGTGCTAGCCGGGACAAAAACACCGGGGAGCTGTTTTTT.

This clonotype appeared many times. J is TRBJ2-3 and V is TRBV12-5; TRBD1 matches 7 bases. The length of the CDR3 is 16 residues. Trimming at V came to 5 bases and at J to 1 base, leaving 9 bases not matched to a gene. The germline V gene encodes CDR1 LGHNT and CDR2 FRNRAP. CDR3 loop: CASGPLGGHGTDTQYF. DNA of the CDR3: TGTGCTAGTGGTCCTTTAGGGGGCCACGGCACAGATACGCAGTATTTT.

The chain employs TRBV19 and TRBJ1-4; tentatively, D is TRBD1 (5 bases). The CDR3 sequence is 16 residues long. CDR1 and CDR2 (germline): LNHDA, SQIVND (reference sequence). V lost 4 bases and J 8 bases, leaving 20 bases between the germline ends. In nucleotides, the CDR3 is TGTGCCAGTAGTAACCGGGACTCCCAAAAAGGGGAAAAACTGTTTTTT. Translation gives CASSNRDSQKGEKLFF.

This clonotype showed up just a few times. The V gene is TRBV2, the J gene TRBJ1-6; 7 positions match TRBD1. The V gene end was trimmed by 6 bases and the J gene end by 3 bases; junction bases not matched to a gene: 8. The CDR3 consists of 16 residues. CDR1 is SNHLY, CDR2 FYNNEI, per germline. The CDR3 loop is CASRVSGQNYNSPLHF. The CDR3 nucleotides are TGTGCCAGCAGGGTTTCGGGACAGAACTATAATTCACCCCTCCACTTT.

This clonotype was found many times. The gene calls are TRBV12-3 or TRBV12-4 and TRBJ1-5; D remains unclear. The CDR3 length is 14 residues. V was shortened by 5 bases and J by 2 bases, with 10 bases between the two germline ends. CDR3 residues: CASSESSRNQPQHF. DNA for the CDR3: TGTGCCAGCAGTGAGAGCAGCCGCAATCAGCCCCAGCATTTT.

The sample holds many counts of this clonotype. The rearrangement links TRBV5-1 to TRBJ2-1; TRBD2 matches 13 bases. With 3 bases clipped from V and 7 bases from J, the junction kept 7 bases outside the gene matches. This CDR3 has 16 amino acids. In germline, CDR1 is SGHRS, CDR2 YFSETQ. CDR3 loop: CASSSRLAGGRNEQFF. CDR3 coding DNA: TGCGCCAGCAGCTCCCGACTAGCGGGAGGAAGGAATGAGCAGTTCTTC.

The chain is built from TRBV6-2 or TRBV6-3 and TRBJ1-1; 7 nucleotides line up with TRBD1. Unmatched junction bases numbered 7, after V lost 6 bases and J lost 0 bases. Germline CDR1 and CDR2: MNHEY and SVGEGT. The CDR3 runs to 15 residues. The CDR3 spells CASRRDSNMNTEAFF. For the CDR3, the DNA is TGTGCCAGCAGACGGGACAGTAATATGAACACTGAAGCTTTCTTT.

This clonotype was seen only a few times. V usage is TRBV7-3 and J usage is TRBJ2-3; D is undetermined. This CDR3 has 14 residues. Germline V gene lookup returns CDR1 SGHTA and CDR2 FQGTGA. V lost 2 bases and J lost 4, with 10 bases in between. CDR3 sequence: CASSLLGKADTQYF. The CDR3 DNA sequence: TGTGCCAGCAGCTTACTAGGGAAGGCAGATACGCAGTATTTT.

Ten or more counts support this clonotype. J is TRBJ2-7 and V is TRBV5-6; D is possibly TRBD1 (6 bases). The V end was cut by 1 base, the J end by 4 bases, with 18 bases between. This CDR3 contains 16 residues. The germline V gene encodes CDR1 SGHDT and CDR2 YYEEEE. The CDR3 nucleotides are TGTGCCAGCAGCTTGCCTGCAGGGGAAGGGTTATACGAGCAGTACTTC. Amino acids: CASSLPAGEGLYEQYF. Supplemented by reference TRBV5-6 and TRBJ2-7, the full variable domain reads DAGVTQSPTHLIKTRGQQVTLRCSPKSGHDTVSWYQQALGQGPQFIFQYYEEEERQRGNFPDRFSGHQFPNYSSELNVNALLLGDSALYLCASSLPAGEGLYEQYFGPGTRLTVT.

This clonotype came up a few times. In DNA, the CDR3 is TGCAGCGTTGAGTCACCGGGACGGCAGAACACTGAAGCTTTCTTT. Translating it yields CSVESPGRQNTEAFF. J is TRBJ1-1 and V is TRBV29-1, with D perhaps TRBD1 (5 bases). The CDR3 is 15 amino acids. With 3 bases removed from V and 1 base from J, the gap between germline ends came to 15 bases. Germline assignment: CDR1 SQVTM and CDR2 ANQGSEA.

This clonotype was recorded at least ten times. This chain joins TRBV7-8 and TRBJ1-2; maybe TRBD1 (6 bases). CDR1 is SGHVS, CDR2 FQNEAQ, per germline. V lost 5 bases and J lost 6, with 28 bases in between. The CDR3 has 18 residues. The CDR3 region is CASSRIQGSSLAWDGYTF. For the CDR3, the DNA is TGTGCCAGCAGCAGGATTCAGGGGAGTAGCCTTGCCTGGGATGGCTACACCTTC.

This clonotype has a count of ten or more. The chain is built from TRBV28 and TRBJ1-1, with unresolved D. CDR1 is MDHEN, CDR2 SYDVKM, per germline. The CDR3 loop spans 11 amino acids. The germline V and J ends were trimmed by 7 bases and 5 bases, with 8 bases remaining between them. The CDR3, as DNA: TGTGCCAGCATCAGGAGGACTGAAGCTTTCTTT. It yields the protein CASIRRTEAFF.